This T cell receptor (beta chain) was recovered during a study of response to subunit inactivated influenza vaccine. General observations from the study: Authors suggested each seasonal flu vaccination may recruit only limited numbers of new T cells.

Each CDR3 protein gets one entry after TCRdb re-called the RT-PCR reads with MiXCR. The sample shows fewer than 550,000 distinct CDR3 sequences, less than 30% of them seen only once. The length of the CDR3 is 16 residues. CDR1 SGHRS and CDR2 YFSETQ come from the germline V gene. Trimming took 3 bases from V and 6 from J, leaving 21 bases between them. As for this clonotype: The antigen is unknown.

The material sequenced was CD4+ T cells sorted from PBMCs, taken 4 to 6 days after vaccination. This chain connects TRBV5-1 to TRBJ1-1; a possible D gene is TRBD1 (5 bases). The origin of this receptor is a man in his forties or fifties who received an inactivated influenza vaccine. CDR3 amino acids: CASSSEMGGGNSEAFF. In DNA, the CDR3 is TGCGCCAGCAGCTCTGAAATGGGGGGGGGTAACTCTGAAGCTTTCTTT.